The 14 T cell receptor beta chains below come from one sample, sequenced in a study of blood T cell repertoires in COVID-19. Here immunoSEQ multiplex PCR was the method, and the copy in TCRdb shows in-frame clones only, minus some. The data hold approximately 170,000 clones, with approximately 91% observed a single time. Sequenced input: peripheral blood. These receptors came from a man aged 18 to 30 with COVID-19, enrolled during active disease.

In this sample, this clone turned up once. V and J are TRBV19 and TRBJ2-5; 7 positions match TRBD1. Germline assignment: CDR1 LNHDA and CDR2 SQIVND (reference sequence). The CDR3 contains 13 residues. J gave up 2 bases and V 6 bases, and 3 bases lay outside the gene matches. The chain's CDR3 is CASSRGQQETQYF. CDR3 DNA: TGTGCCAGTAGCCGGGGACAGCAAGAGACCCAGTACTTC. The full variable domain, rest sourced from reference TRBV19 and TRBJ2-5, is DGGITQSPKYLFRKEGQNVTLSCEQNLNHDAMYWYRQDPGQGLRLIYYSQIVNDFQKGDIAEGYSVSREKKESFPLTVTSAQKNPTAFYLCASSRGQQETQYFGPGTRLLVL.

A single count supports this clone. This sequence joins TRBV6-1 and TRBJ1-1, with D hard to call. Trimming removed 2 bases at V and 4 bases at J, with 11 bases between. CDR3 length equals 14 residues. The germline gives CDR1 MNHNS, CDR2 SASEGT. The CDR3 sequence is CASSETAASTEAFF. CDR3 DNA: TGTGCCAGCAGTGAAACAGCCGCCTCCACTGAAGCTTTCTTT.

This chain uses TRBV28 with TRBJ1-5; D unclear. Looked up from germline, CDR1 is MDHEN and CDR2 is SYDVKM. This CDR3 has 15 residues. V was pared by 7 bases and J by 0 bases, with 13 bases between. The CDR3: CASTVGPYSNQPQHF. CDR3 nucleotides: TGTGCCAGCACAGTGGGCCCTTATAGCAATCAGCCCCAGCATTTT.

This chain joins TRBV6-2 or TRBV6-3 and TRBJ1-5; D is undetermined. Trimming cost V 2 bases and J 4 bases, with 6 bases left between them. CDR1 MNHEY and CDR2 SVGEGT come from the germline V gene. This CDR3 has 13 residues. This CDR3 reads CASSYQENQPQHF. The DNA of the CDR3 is TGTGCCAGCAGTTACCAGGAAAATCAGCCCCAGCATTTT.

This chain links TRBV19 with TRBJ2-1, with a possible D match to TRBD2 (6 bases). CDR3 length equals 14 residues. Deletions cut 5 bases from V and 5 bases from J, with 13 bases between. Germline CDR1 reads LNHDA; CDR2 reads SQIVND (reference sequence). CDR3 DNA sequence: TGTGCCAGTAGTTCTGGGGGGAGTCACAATGAGCAGTTCTTC. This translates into CASSSGGSHNEQFF.

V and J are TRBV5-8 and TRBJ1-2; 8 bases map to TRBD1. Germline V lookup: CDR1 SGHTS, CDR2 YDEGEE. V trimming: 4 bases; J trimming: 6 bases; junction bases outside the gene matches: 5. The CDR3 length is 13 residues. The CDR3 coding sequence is TGTGCCAGCAGCCTCAGGGGGCTAAATGGCTACACCTTC. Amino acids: CASSLRGLNGYTF.

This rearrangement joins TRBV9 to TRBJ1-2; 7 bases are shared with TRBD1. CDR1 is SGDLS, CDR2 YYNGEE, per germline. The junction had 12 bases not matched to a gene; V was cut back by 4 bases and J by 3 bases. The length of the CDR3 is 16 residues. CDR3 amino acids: CASSLGTADSYYGYTF. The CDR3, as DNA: TGTGCCAGCAGCTTAGGGACAGCCGACTCTTACTATGGCTACACCTTC.

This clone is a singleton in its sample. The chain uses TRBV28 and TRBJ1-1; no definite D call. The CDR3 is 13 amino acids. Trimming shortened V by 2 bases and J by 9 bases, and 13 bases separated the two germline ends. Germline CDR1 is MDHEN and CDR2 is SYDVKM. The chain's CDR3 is CASSLARPSKAFF. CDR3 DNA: TGTGCCAGCAGTTTAGCCAGGCCTTCGAAAGCTTTCTTT.

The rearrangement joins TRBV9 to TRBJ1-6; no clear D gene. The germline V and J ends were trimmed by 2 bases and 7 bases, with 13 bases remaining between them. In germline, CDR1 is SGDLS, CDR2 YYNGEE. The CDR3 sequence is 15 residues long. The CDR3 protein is CASSVGADLNSPLHF. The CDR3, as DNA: TGTGCCAGCAGCGTCGGAGCAGATTTGAATTCACCCCTCCACTTT. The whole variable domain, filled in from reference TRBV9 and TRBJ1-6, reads DSGVTQTPKHLITATGQRVTLRCSPRSGDLSVYWYQQSLDQGLQFLIQYYNGEERAKGNILERFSAQQFPDLHSELNLSSLELGDSALYFCASSVGADLNSPLHFGNGTRLTVT.

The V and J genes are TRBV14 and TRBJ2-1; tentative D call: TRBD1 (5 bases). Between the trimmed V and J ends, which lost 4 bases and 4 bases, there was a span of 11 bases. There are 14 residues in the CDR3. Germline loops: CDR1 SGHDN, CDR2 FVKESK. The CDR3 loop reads CASSPLYRYNEQFF. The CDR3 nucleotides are TGTGCCAGCAGCCCCCTTTACAGGTACAATGAGCAGTTCTTC.

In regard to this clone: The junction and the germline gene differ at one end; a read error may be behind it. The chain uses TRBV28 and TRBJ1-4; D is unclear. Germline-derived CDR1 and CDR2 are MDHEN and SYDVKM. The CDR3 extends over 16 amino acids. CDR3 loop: CASSSPIVGTNEKLLF. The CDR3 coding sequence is TGTGCCAGCAGTTCTCCGATCGTTGGTACTAATGAAAAACTGCTTTTT.

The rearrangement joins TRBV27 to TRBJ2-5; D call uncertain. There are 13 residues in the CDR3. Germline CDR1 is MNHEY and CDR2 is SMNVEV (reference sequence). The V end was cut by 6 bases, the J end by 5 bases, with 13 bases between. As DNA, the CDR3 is TGTGCCAGCAGCCTCGACCCGGGTGAGACCCAGTACTTC. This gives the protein CASSLDPGETQYF.

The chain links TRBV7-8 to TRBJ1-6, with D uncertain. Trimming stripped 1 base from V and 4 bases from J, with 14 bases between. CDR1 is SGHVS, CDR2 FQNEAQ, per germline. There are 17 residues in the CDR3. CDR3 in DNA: TGTGCCAGCAGCTTAGGCGGAACTGCCGATTATAATTCACCCCTCCACTTT. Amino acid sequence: CASSLGGTADYNSPLHF.

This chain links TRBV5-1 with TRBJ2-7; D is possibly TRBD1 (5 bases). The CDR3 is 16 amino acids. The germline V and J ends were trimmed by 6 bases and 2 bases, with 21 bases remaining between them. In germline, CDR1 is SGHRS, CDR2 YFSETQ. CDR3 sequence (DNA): TGCGCCAGCACCAGATTCACAGGTCCGCGCCCCTACGAGCAGTACTTC. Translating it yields CASTRFTGPRPYEQYF.